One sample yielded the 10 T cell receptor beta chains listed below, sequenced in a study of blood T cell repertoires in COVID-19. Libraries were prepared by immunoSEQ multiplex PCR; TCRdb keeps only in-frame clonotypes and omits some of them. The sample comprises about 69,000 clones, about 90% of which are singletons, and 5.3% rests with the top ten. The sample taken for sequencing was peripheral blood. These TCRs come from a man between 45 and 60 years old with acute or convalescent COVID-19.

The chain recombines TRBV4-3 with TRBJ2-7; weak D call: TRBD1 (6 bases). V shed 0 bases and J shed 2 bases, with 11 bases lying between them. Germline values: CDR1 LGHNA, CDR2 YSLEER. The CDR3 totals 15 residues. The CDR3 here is CASSQEPRGAYEQYF. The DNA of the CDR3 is TGCGCCAGCAGCCAAGAACCCAGGGGTGCCTACGAGCAGTACTTC.

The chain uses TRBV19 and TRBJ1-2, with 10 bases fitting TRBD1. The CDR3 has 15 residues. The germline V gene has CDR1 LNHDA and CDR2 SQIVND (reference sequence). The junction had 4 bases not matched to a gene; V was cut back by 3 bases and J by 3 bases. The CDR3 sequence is CASSIRQGADYGYTF. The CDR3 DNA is TGTGCCAGTAGTATCCGACAGGGGGCGGACTATGGCTACACCTTC.

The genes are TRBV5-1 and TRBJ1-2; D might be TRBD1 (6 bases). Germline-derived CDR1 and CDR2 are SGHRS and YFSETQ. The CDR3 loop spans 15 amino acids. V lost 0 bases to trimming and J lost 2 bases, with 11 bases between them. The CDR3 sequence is CASSLEGEGNYGYTF. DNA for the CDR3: TGCGCCAGCAGCTTGGAGGGGGAGGGGAACTATGGCTACACCTTC.

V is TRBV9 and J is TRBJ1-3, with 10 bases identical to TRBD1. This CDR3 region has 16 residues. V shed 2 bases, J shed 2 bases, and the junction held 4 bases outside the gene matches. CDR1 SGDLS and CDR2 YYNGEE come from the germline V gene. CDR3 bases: TGTGCCAGCAGCGTCGACAGGGGGCGTCCTGGAAACACCATATATTTT. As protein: CASSVDRGRPGNTIYF.

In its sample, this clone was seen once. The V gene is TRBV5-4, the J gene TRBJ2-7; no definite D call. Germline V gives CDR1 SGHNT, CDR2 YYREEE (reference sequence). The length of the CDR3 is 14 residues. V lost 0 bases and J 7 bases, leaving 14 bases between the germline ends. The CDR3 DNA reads TGTGCCAGCAGCTTGGAGTTGCCTCCTAAGGAGCAGTACTTC. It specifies CASSLELPPKEQYF.

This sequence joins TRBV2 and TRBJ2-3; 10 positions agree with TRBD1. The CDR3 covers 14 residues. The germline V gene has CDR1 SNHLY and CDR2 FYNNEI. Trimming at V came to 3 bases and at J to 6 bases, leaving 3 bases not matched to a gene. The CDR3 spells CASSEWDRGDTQYF. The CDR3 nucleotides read TGTGCCAGCAGTGAGTGGGACAGGGGCGATACGCAGTATTTT.

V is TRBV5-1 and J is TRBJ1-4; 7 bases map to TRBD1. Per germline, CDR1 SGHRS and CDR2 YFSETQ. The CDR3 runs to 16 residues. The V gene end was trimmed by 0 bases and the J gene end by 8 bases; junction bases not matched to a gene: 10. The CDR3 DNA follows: TGCGCCAGCAGCTTGGCCAGGGACAGCCCCTTCGAAAAACTGTTTTTT. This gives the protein CASSLARDSPFEKLFF.

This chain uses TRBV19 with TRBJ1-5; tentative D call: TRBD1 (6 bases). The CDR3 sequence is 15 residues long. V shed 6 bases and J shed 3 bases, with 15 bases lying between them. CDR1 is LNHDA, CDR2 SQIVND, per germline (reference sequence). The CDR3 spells CASRQNRELNQPQHF. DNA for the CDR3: TGTGCCAGTAGGCAAAACAGGGAGCTCAATCAGCCCCAGCATTTT.

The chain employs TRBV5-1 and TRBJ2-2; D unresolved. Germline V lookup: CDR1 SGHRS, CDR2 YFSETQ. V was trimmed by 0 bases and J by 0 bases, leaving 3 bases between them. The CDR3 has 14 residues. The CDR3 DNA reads TGCGCCAGCAGCTTGGACACGAACACCGGGGAGCTGTTTTTT. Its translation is CASSLDTNTGELFF.

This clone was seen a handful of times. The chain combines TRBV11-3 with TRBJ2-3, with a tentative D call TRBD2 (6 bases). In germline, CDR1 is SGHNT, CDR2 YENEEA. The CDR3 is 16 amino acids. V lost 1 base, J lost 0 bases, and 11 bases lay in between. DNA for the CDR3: TGTGCCAGCAGCTTAGGTATCGGAGGGAGCACAGATACGCAGTATTTT. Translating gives CASSLGIGGSTDTQYF.